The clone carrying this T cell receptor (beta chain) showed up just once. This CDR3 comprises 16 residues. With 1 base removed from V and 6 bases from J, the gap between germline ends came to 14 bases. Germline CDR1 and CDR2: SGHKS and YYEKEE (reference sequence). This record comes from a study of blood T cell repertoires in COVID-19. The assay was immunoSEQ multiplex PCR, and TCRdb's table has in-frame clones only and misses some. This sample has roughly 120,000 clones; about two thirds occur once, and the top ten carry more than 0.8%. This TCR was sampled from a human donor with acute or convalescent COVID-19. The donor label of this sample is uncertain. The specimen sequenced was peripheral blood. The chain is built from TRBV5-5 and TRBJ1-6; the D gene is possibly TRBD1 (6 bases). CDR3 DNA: TGTGCCAGCAGCTTGATGCAGCAGGGGCGTAATTCACCCCTCCACTTT. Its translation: CASSLMQQGRNSPLHF. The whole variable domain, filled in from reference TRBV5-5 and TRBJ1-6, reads DAGVTQSPTHLIKTRGQQVTLRCSPISGHKSVSWYQQVLGQGPQFIFQYYEKEERGRGNFPDRFSARQFPNYSSELNVNALLLGDSALYLCASSLMQQGRNSPLHFGNGTRLTVT.